This entry lists 10 T cell receptor beta chains sequenced from one sample in a study of OX40 agonist ivuxolimab in advanced cancers. Libraries were constructed by the immunoSEQ multiplex PCR assay. The table comes from immuneACCESS by way of TCRdb, which keeps in-frame sequences with V and J called. Part of the clones is missing from these tables; in studies checked, under half for an unresolved V gene and the rest for unknown reasons. This sample gives 70,000 to 85,000 clones in total; approximately 90% of them show up just once. 4% to 5.5% of the sample is held by the ten biggest clonotypes. The source material was CD4+ or CD8+ T cells sorted from blood, sampled in a trial of the OX40 agonist ivuxolimab. These receptor sequences come from an adult with an advanced solid tumor such as melanoma, head and neck, liver or kidney cancer.

The gene calls are TRBV5-1 and TRBJ1-6; a possible D gene is TRBD1 (6 bases). Germline V gene data show CDR1 as SGHRS and CDR2 as YFSETQ. Trimming took off 3 bases at V and 7 bases at J, with 14 bases between the two ends. The CDR3 runs to 15 residues. The CDR3, as DNA: TGCGCCAGCAGCTCAAACAGGGTGGGCAATTCACCCCTCCACTTT. Protein: CASSSNRVGNSPLHF.

The V and J genes are TRBV18 and TRBJ1-1; 11 bases align to TRBD1. J gave up 6 bases and V 3 bases, and 6 bases lay outside the gene matches. CDR1 is KGHSH, CDR2 LQKENI, per germline. The CDR3 loop spans 15 amino acids. CDR3 residues: CASSPDRGRVAEAFF. The CDR3 coding sequence is TGTGCCAGCTCACCGGACAGGGGGCGCGTGGCTGAAGCTTTCTTT.

The chain carries TRBV5-4 and TRBJ2-3; 7 bases line up with TRBD2. This CDR3 is 15 amino acids long. Germline CDR1 and CDR2: SGHNT and YYREEE (reference sequence). V was pared by 4 bases and J by 1 base, with 6 bases of the junction left unmatched. This chain's CDR3 is CASSMGLLRTDTQYF. DNA for the CDR3: TGTGCCAGCAGCATGGGACTACTCCGCACAGATACGCAGTATTTT.

The chain uses TRBV6-1 and TRBJ2-5, with D possibly TRBD2 on 6 matching bases. Germline lookup yields CDR1 MNHNS and CDR2 SASEGT. This CDR3 is built from 14 residues. With 1 base removed from V and 4 bases from J, the gap between germline ends came to 10 bases. The CDR3 here is CASSEGGAGETQYF. CDR3 bases: TGTGCCAGCAGTGAAGGGGGAGCGGGAGAGACCCAGTACTTC.

About this clone: The same CDR3 is also encoded by other DNA sequences in this sample. The rearrangement uses TRBV6-6 and TRBJ2-5; maybe TRBD1 (5 bases). Trimming stripped 0 bases from V and 9 bases from J, with 14 bases between. Germline-derived CDR1 and CDR2 are MNHNY and SVGAGI (reference sequence). This CDR3 contains 14 residues. The CDR3 sequence: CASSYSGVAGAQYF. In DNA, the CDR3 is TGTGCCAGCAGTTACTCAGGGGTAGCTGGGGCCCAGTACTTC.

The chain links TRBV9 to TRBJ2-2; D gene uncertain. Deletions cut 0 bases from V and 2 bases from J, with 11 bases between. The CDR3 extends over 16 amino acids. Germline V gene data show CDR1 as SGDLS and CDR2 as YYNGEE. The CDR3 protein is CASSVGWGINTGELFF. CDR3 bases: TGTGCCAGCAGCGTAGGTTGGGGTATCAACACCGGGGAGCTGTTTTTT.

V and J are TRBV2 and TRBJ1-5, with a weak D call TRBD1 (5 bases). The CDR3 sequence is 14 residues long. V gave up 6 bases and J gave up 7 bases, with 16 bases separating them. Germline values: CDR1 SNHLY, CDR2 FYNNEI. As DNA, the CDR3 is TGTGCCAGCAGAAAGACAGAGGGGAGCCAGCCCCAGCATTTT. Protein sequence: CASRKTEGSQPQHF.

V usage is TRBV2 and J usage is TRBJ2-5; TRBD1 is a possible D gene (6 bases). The CDR3 extends over 16 amino acids. CDR1 SNHLY and CDR2 FYNNEI come from the germline V gene. The V end lost 3 bases, the J end lost 1 base, and 15 bases lay between the germline ends. CDR3 region: CASSDRQGKVQETQYF. CDR3 DNA sequence: TGTGCCAGCAGTGATCGTCAGGGGAAAGTCCAAGAGACCCAGTACTTC.

The chain joins TRBV7-2 to TRBJ1-5; D is perhaps TRBD1 (5 bases). The germline CDR1 and CDR2 sequences are SGHTA and FQGNSA. The CDR3 is 13 amino acids. Trimming took 2 bases from V and 4 from J, leaving 6 bases between them. CDR3 sequence: CASSLRQNQPQHF. In DNA form, the CDR3 reads TGTGCCAGCAGCTTACGACAGAATCAGCCCCAGCATTTT.

This clone has only a few counts. The chain joins TRBV10-3 to TRBJ1-5, with D possibly TRBD1 on 5 matching bases. V was cut by 0 bases and J by 2 bases, with 11 bases left in between. CDR1 is ENHRY, CDR2 SYGVKD, per germline. The CDR3 contains 16 residues. CDR3 bases: TGTGCCATCAGTGAGTCGATATTCAGGGGCAATCAGCCCCAGCATTTT. Amino acids: CAISESIFRGNQPQHF.